The clone carrying this T cell receptor (beta chain) was seen ten or more times. This specimen belongs to a study of human T cells and chemical hapten exposure. Study information: Sensitization used 2% DPC on roughly 2 cm by roughly 2 cm upper inner arm skin.

The time point: pre-sensitization, week 0. Treatment: therapeutic diphenylcyclopropenone sensitization with weekly scalp DPC. TCRdb passed the RACE reads through MiXCR, listing each CDR3 protein once. Among about 62,000 distinct CDR3 sequences listed, around 7% were seen once. The CDR3 has 14 residues. Germline loops: CDR1 SGHTA, CDR2 FQGNSA. The trim removed 5 bases at V and 4 bases at J, leaving 7 bases unmatched. The TCR originated in a woman aged 25 to 39 with alopecia areata. Some clones in this sample may be carry-over from other donors' samples. The rearrangement joins TRBV7-2 to TRBJ1-1, with 7 bases aligning to TRBD1. The sequencing here drew on whole blood, taken in connection with sensitization to the hapten diphenylcyclopropenone (DPC). CDR3: CASSRGGIGTEAFF. CDR3 DNA sequence: TGTGCCAGCAGCCGAGGGGGCATAGGCACTGAAGCTTTCTTT.